This passage covers 30 T cell receptor beta chains from one sample sequenced in a study of glioma-infiltrating T cells. Using RNA template, CDR3s of TCR alpha and beta were amplified with iRepertoire arm-PCR. One entry per CDR3 protein results from TCRdb running MiXCR on the multiplex PCR reads. In the table there are 20,000 to 25,000 distinct CDR3 sequences, roughly 24% of which are singletons. Sequenced: glioma tissue, nonneoplastic brain tissue, or PBMCs (not recorded which). The receptors shown here come from a human donor with low-grade glioma or glioblastoma, undergoing nonglioma brain surgery, or in good health (not recorded which).

This clonotype was found many times. V and J are TRBV7-2 and TRBJ1-1, with a weak D call TRBD1 (5 bases). The CDR3 consists of 15 residues. CDR1 is SGHTA and CDR2 is FQGNSA in the germline V gene. Between the trimmed V and J ends, which lost 6 bases and 1 base, there was a span of 15 bases. Here the CDR3 DNA reads TGTGCCAGCAGGGAGTGGGGCGGAAAGAACACTGAAGCTTTCTTT. Its translation: CASREWGGKNTEAFF.

This clonotype showed up just a few times. The rearrangement joins TRBV12-3 or TRBV12-4 to TRBJ1-1; D is unresolved. This CDR3 contains 12 residues. Deletions cut 5 bases from V and 9 bases from J, with 13 bases between. CDR3 nucleotide sequence: TGTGCCAGCAGTCAGCGGGCCGGACAAGCTTTCTTT. This gives the protein CASSQRAGQAFF.

This clonotype was counted many times. The chain couples TRBV7-2 to TRBJ2-7; D remains ambiguous. There are 13 residues in the CDR3. Per germline, CDR1 SGHTA and CDR2 FQGNSA. The germline V and J ends were trimmed by 2 bases and 0 bases, with 5 bases remaining between them. In DNA form, the CDR3 reads TGTGCCAGCAGCTTACCGAGCTCCTACGAGCAGTACTTC. Protein: CASSLPSSYEQYF.

The chain carries TRBV3-1 and TRBJ1-2; D is unresolved. Deletions cut 2 bases from V and 8 bases from J, with 18 bases between. From germline, CDR1 is LGHDT and CDR2 YNNKEL (reference sequence). The CDR3 is 15 amino acids. CDR3 in amino acids: CASSQIDRPPIGYTF. CDR3 DNA sequence: TGTGCCAGCAGCCAAATAGATCGACCGCCTATAGGCTACACCTTC. Based on the CDR3 plus reference TRBV3-1 and TRBJ1-2, the full variable domain is DTAVSQTPKYLVTQMGNDKSIKCEQNLGHDTMYWYKQDSKKFLKIMFSYNNKELIINETVPNRFSPKSPDKAHLNLHINSLELGDSAVYFCASSQIDRPPIGYTFGSGTRLTVV.

There are many counts of this clonotype. The chain has TRBV25-1 and TRBJ1-1, with TRBD1 identical over 7 bases. V lost 2 bases and J lost 4; bases outside the gene matches: 4. CDR3 length: 14 residues. The V gene's germline CDR1 is MGHDK and CDR2 SYGVNS. The CDR3 loop reads CASSETGARTEAFF. The CDR3 DNA sequence: TGTGCCAGCAGTGAAACAGGGGCGCGCACTGAAGCTTTCTTT.

By frequency in the sample, this clonotype is large. The chain recombines TRBV7-2 with TRBJ2-3; tentative D call: TRBD2 (5 bases). The CDR3 is 14 amino acids. Germline V gene sequence: CDR1 SGHTA, CDR2 FQGNSA. Trimming took off 5 bases at V and 2 bases at J, with 11 bases between the two ends. The DNA of the CDR3 is TGTGCCAGCAGCCGGGGTGACAACACAGATACGCAGTATTTT. Translated: CASSRGDNTDTQYF. The full variable domain, completed using reference TRBV7-2 and TRBJ2-3, is GAGVSQSPSNKVTEKGKDVELRCDPISGHTALYWYRQSLGQGLEFLIYFQGNSAPDKSGLPSDRFSAERTGGSVSTLTIQRTQQEDSAVYLCASSRGDNTDTQYFGPGTRLTVL.

The chain recombines TRBV25-1 with TRBJ2-5; 7 bases fit TRBD1. CDR1 and CDR2 (germline): MGHDK, SYGVNS. This CDR3 is built from 11 residues. Trimming cost V 4 bases and J 9 bases; bases outside gene matches: 2. CDR3 region: CASSAGTAQYF. The CDR3 DNA sequence: TGTGCCAGCAGTGCCGGGACAGCCCAGTACTTC.

This clonotype was observed many times. A much more abundant neighbour one base away suggests this may be a read error. This CDR3 is CARSRTRDTQYF. The DNA of the CDR3 is TGTGCCCGCAGCCGGACTCGAGATACGCAGTATTTT. This sequence joins TRBV7-2 and TRBJ2-3; TRBD2 might be the D (5 bases). CDR1 is SGHTA and CDR2 is FQGNSA in the germline V gene. The CDR3 sequence is 12 residues long.

This clonotype was recorded at least ten times. The chain combines TRBV28 with TRBJ2-5; D might be TRBD1 or TRBD2, each matching 5 bases. Trimming shortened V by 5 bases and J by 4 bases, and 17 bases separated the two germline ends. CDR3 length equals 15 residues. Germline V gene data show CDR1 as MDHEN and CDR2 as SYDVKM. This CDR3 reads CASSPVGTLGETQYF. The DNA for the CDR3 is TGTGCCAGCAGTCCGGTCGGGACCTTAGGAGAGACCCAGTACTTC. Full variable domain (remainder filled in from reference TRBV28 and TRBJ2-5): DVKVTQSSRYLVKRTGEKVFLECVQDMDHENMFWYRQDPGLGLRLIYFSYDVKMKEKGDIPEGYSVSREKKERFSLILESASTNQTSMYLCASSPVGTLGETQYFGPGTRLLVL.

V is TRBV7-2 and J is TRBJ1-5; D is uncertain. V was pared by 2 bases and J by 5 bases, with 10 bases between. The V gene's germline CDR1 is SGHTA and CDR2 FQGNSA. The CDR3 runs to 14 residues. The CDR3 loop reads CASSLKWGDQPQHF. DNA of the CDR3: TGTGCCAGCAGCTTAAAGTGGGGAGATCAGCCCCAGCATTTT.

This clonotype appeared many times. The gene calls are TRBV7-9 and TRBJ1-5; D call uncertain. The CDR3 totals 15 residues. From germline, CDR1 is SEHNR and CDR2 FQNEAQ (reference sequence). V lost 1 base and J 2 bases, leaving 9 bases between the germline ends. The DNA for the CDR3 is TGTGCCAGCAGCTTAGAAGGTAGTGGCAATCAGCCCCAGCATTTT. This codes for CASSLEGSGNQPQHF.

This clonotype was seen repeatedly, ten times or more. The rearrangement uses TRBV28 and TRBJ1-2, with D uncertain. CDR1 is MDHEN, CDR2 SYDVKM, per germline. Trimming left V 6 bases short and J 4 bases short, with 15 bases between. The CDR3 consists of 14 residues. CDR3 region: CASSTPVGPYGYTF. In nucleotides, the CDR3 is TGTGCCAGCAGCACCCCTGTCGGCCCCTATGGCTACACCTTC.

This clonotype was seen repeatedly, ten times or more. This chain links TRBV20-1 with TRBJ2-7; 9 bases line up with TRBD2. V gave up 6 bases and J gave up 2 bases; unmatched junction bases: 11. Germline V lookup: CDR1 DFQATT, CDR2 SNEGSKA (reference sequence). The CDR3 spans 15 residues. CDR3 sequence reads: CSALSGAGGTYEQYF. The CDR3 coding sequence is TGCAGTGCCCTCAGTGGCGCGGGGGGGACCTACGAGCAGTACTTC.

Judged by abundance, this clonotype is medium-sized. The chain has TRBV20-1 and TRBJ1-6; no clear D gene. This CDR3 contains 14 residues. Per the germline V gene, CDR1 is DFQATT and CDR2 is SNEGSKA (reference sequence). V was cut by 2 bases and J by 12 bases, with 17 bases left in between. The DNA of the CDR3 is TGCAGTGCTAGACCTTCCGGCAGCTCGATACCCCTCCACTTT. Translation gives CSARPSGSSIPLHF.

In its sample, this clonotype was seen many times. The chain carries TRBV20-1 and TRBJ2-4; tentatively, D is TRBD1 (6 bases). The CDR3 consists of 16 residues. From germline, CDR1 is DFQATT and CDR2 SNEGSKA (reference sequence). V lost 0 bases, J lost 2 bases, and 14 bases lay in between. The CDR3 DNA is TGCAGTGCTAGAGATGTGGGACACGCAACCAAAAACATTCAGTACTTC. It specifies CSARDVGHATKNIQYF.

This clonotype was counted many times. The chain employs TRBV27 and TRBJ2-1; no clear D gene. The CDR3 covers 11 residues. Trimming removed 4 bases from V and 6 bases from J, with 4 bases in between. Looked up from germline, CDR1 is MNHEY and CDR2 is SMNVEV (reference sequence). CDR3 region: CASSSPNEQFF. Here the CDR3 DNA reads TGTGCCAGCAGTTCACCCAATGAGCAGTTCTTC.

A remark on this clonotype: Being one base from a much bigger clone, this may be a read error. The chain carries TRBV12-3 or TRBV12-4 and TRBJ1-5; no reliable D call. This CDR3 has 12 residues. Here the CDR3 DNA reads TGTGGCAGCAGTTTAGCCCCTCAGCCCCAGCATTTT. Its protein product is CGSSLAPQPQHF.

The chain employs TRBV25-1 and TRBJ1-6; TRBD1 agrees at 7 bases. J was trimmed by 8 bases and V by 3 bases; bases with no gene match: 4. CDR1 and CDR2 from the germline V gene are MGHDK and SYGVNS. The CDR3 is 14 amino acids. CDR3 nucleotides: TGTGCCAGCAGTGATGCAGGGGGGTATTCACCCCTCCACTTT. Amino acid sequence: CASSDAGGYSPLHF.

In the case of this clonotype: At one end, the junction sequence differs from germline, possibly due to a read error. The chain employs TRBV27 and TRBJ1-2, with D possibly matching TRBD1 (5 bases). Germline V gene sequence: CDR1 MNHEY, CDR2 SMNVEV (reference sequence). This CDR3 is built from 14 residues. The CDR3: CASKNSGRHYGYTF. The DNA of the CDR3 is TGTGCCAGCAAAAATTCGGGACGGCACTATGGGTACACCTTC.

This clonotype was seen repeatedly, ten times or more. The J gene is TRBJ2-5, the V gene TRBV2, with D unclear. The V end was cut by 3 bases, the J end by 2 bases, with 13 bases between. Germline assignment: CDR1 SNHLY and CDR2 FYNNEI. CDR3 length: 15 residues. DNA of the CDR3: TGTGCCAGCAGTGATAACAGCTTCCCTCAAGAGACCCAGTACTTC. This codes for CASSDNSFPQETQYF.

This chain connects TRBV7-3 to TRBJ2-3, with D perhaps TRBD1 (5 bases). This CDR3 is 14 amino acids long. Trimming removed 1 base at V and 5 bases at J, with 10 bases between. Per the germline V gene, CDR1 is SGHTA and CDR2 is FQGTGA. This CDR3 is CASSLMVGEDTQYF. CDR3 DNA sequence: TGTGCCAGCAGCTTAATGGTAGGGGAAGATACGCAGTATTTT.

This clonotype was detected many times. The chain combines TRBV2 with TRBJ1-6; D is possibly TRBD1 (6 bases). The CDR3 length is 14 residues. Trimming took 6 bases from V and 10 from J, leaving 16 bases between them. The V gene's germline CDR1 is SNHLY and CDR2 FYNNEI. The CDR3 sequence: CASRSGTTASPLHF. The DNA for the CDR3 is TGTGCCAGCAGGTCCGGGACAACAGCGTCACCCCTCCACTTT.

V gene TRBV7-9 combines with J gene TRBJ1-1; no clear D. This CDR3 region has 15 residues. The V end lost 1 base, the J end lost 6 bases, and 15 bases lay between the germline ends. Per the germline V gene, CDR1 is SEHNR and CDR2 is FQNEAQ (reference sequence). The CDR3 here is CASSLDFGRMAEAFF. In DNA, the CDR3 is TGTGCCAGCAGCTTAGATTTTGGCAGAATGGCTGAAGCTTTCTTT.

Ten or more counts support this clonotype. V usage is TRBV5-1 and J usage is TRBJ1-1; a weak D match, TRBD1 (6 bases). Germline CDR1 is SGHRS and CDR2 is YFSETQ. The CDR3 is 15 amino acids. V was shortened by 1 base and J by 0 bases, with 10 bases between the two germline ends. The CDR3 loop is CASSLPTGMNTEAFF. The CDR3 nucleotides read TGCGCCAGCAGCTTGCCGACAGGAATGAACACTGAAGCTTTCTTT.

This clonotype was observed many times. The gene calls are TRBV7-2 and TRBJ2-7, with D unresolved. The CDR3 loop spans 11 amino acids. Trimming took off 1 base at V and 6 bases at J, with 4 bases between the two ends. Germline CDR1 reads SGHTA; CDR2 reads FQGNSA. The CDR3 spells CASSLVVEQYF. In nucleotides, the CDR3 is TGTGCCAGCAGCTTAGTGGTCGAGCAGTACTTC.

As for this clonotype: One junction end disagrees with the germline gene, perhaps due to a read error. The chain employs TRBV20-1 and TRBJ1-1; D not certain. This CDR3 has 15 residues. Looked up from germline, CDR1 is DFQATT and CDR2 is SNEGSKA (reference sequence). This CDR3 reads CSAREEVAGRNEGFF. As DNA, the CDR3 is TGCAGTGCTAGAGAGGAAGTTGCGGGTCGGAATGAAGGTTTCTTT.

In its sample, this clonotype was seen many times. The rearrangement uses TRBV20-1 and TRBJ2-1, with TRBD2 as a possible D gene (6 bases). In germline, CDR1 is DFQATT, CDR2 SNEGSKA (reference sequence). Trimming took off 5 bases at V and 4 bases at J, with 12 bases between the two ends. The CDR3 spans 13 residues. This CDR3 is CSAPTGEYNEQFF. Written as DNA, the CDR3 is TGCAGTGCTCCAACGGGGGAATACAATGAGCAGTTCTTC.

About this clonotype: At one end, the junction sequence differs from germline, possibly due to a read error. The rearrangement links TRBV7-2 to TRBJ2-3; a weak D match, TRBD2 (5 bases). The CDR3 runs 13 residues. Germline assignment: CDR1 SGHTA and CDR2 FQGNSA. CDR3 residues: CARSQRTQDTQYF. The CDR3 nucleotides are TGTGCCCGCAGCCAAAGGACTCAAGATACGCAGTATTTT.

Concerning this clonotype itself: This could be a read error, since a much larger clone is one nucleotide away. V is TRBV12-3 or TRBV12-4 and J is TRBJ1-5; D gene uncertain. The CDR3 sequence is 14 residues long. With 3 bases removed from V and 3 bases from J, the gap between germline ends came to 9 bases. CDR3 sequence reads: CASSFTATNQPQHF. The CDR3 DNA reads as TGTGCCAGCAGTTTCACAGCGACCAATCAGCCCCAGCATTTT.

This clonotype occurred many times. A clone one base away is much larger, so this may be a read error. The rearrangement uses TRBV6-1 and TRBJ2-7; no definite D call. With 6 bases removed from V and 6 bases from J, the gap between germline ends came to 15 bases. The germline gives CDR1 MNHNS, CDR2 SASEGT. This CDR3 has 13 amino acids. The CDR3 DNA sequence: TGTGCCAGCAGCCATAGTAGGCTTGGCGAGCAGTACTTC. It translates to CASSHSRLGEQYF.